This T cell receptor (beta chain) originates from a study of blood T cells in healthy people across ages (dated by TCRdb to about 2015). At the level of the whole study: In model experiments, template switching captured about one uniquely barcoded TCR beta cDNA molecule for every two T cells. To track age-related changes in TCR beta repertoire diversity, the study relied on deep sequencing normalized with unique cDNA molecular identifiers. The donors were divided into four age groups: young (average around 15 years), middle-aged (about 39), aged (62) and long-lived (approximately 74). The study analyzed two additional independent replicas of 1 million unique cDNA reads from the same blood draw for two donors, one aged 18 to 30 and one aged 80 or older. Findings and caveats that apply to the study as a whole: Estimates of total diversity based on one million sequenced T cells were regarded as lower bounds and as underestimates. Bulk unsorted PBMC profiling prevented conclusive comparison of naive and antigen-experienced compartments. A strong correlation was found between observed TCR beta diversity and the percentage of naive T cells measured by flow cytometry. Donor CMV infection status was unknown, potentially confounding age-related changes in expanded clonotypes. The long-lived group showed more naive CD4+ T cells, fewer expanded clones and increased TCR diversity than the aged group, suggesting age selection. As age increased, observed TCR beta diversity per million T cells dropped in a roughly linear way, and a significant reduction was already evident by age around 41.

The donors were roughly 38 Caucasian individuals from Russia, aged 6 to 90 years, who were systemically healthy. Around 10 milliliters of peripheral blood were drawn from each donor into EDTA-treated Vacutainer tubes. Ficoll-Paque density-gradient centrifugation was used to isolate PBMCs, with at least 6.5 million obtained per sample. Trizol reagent was used to extract total RNA from the PBMCs, yielding at least 5 micrograms per sample. For every donor, flow cytometry on a PBMC aliquot measured the percentage of naive CD45RAhigh/CD27high T cells. Remarks on this clonotype: Its antigen remains unidentified. One base away there is no much larger clone; base qualities are not given.

The method was 5' RACE. The reads were generated on an Illumina HiSeq 2500. A second about 7 to 12 cycle PCR used a sample-barcoded 5' primer and a J-beta primer mix. A template-switch 5' adaptor carrying 12 random nucleotides introduced a unique molecular identifier onto each TCR beta cDNA molecule. Each sample yielded at least 3 million CDR3-containing paired-end reads. First-strand cDNA synthesis was performed from all RNA using the Mint cDNA synthesis kit, with priming by a TRBC-specific oligonucleotide. Following uracil-DNA glycosylase treatment, all cDNA underwent a first 18-cycle PCR with the universal primers M1SS and BC2_uni_R. Per the source publication's procedure: Normalization of each sample was performed by random selection of 1 million high-quality reads, each carrying a distinct molecular identifier. Instead of being binned into consensus sequences, reads with shared molecular identifiers were discarded. MiTCR, set to a Q25 quality threshold and the strictest error-elimination algorithm, was used for CDR3 identification, clonotype clustering and error correction. A nonparametric unseen species model with Euler transformation was used to estimate a lower bound on total TCR beta diversity. In-frame beta chains were kept once TCRdb had trimmed the public reads at Q25 with fastp and called clones with MiXCR. Rows matching on CDR3 protein sequence are summarized as one entry with the most common DNA and genes. V and J calls and clone size were set by TCRdb, not the authors. The sample table lists 700,000 to 900,000 distinct CDR3 sequences, more than 25% of them with a count of one. The ten largest clones capture about 2.9% of the sample.

V is pruned by 6 bases and J by 8 bases, leaving 3 bases of the junction without a gene match. The CDR3 spans 11 residues, from the cysteine through the phenylalanine. Only the CDR3 part of the read is kept: 33 bases, read in frame from the first base. The germline V gene (reference sequence) gives CDR1 as DFQATT and CDR2 as SNEGSKA. These data were likewise used in another study, on T cells of mothers and their children. From the second report: Donors were nine systemically healthy Caucasian individuals: three mothers and their six children. cDNA synthesis consumed the entire amount of extracted RNA, loaded at approximately 1.5 ug RNA in each 15 ul reaction. In the second PCR, sample barcodes and 2-4 random nucleotides were introduced via the M1S primer. Over 9.5 million TCR beta CDR3 reads were obtained for each mother, and approximately 3 million reads were obtained for each child. Thymic selection shapes the output of TCR recombination in a similar way in related and unrelated pairs, and inherited differences have a minor effect. Normalized repertoire overlap was always slightly but never significantly higher in related than unrelated mother-child pairs. No persistent microchimeric T cell clones were found, with a detection sensitivity of roughly 99 clones per million clonotypes. To look for features that set related mother-child pairs apart from unrelated individuals, the researchers ran deep NGS to compare the TCR beta repertoires of mothers and children. On average, the children were approximately 11 +/- 4 years old, while the mothers were about 37 +/- 4 years old. Libraries were sequenced on Illumina HiSeq 2000 with 100+100 nt paired-end reads after adapter ligation with NEBNext reagents. To avoid cross-contamination, the mother libraries and the child libraries were prepared a month apart and sequenced in separate runs. For each donor, between roughly 500,000 and 2,100,000 distinct TCR beta clonotypes were identified. Naive TCR beta clonotypes were estimated from low-frequency clonotypes matched to each donor's FACS-determined naive share, without sorting.

The sequencing input was blood. This sequence uses TRBV20-1 and TRBJ1-1; 10 central bases correspond to TRBD1. This TCR came from a boy aged 5 to 17 in good health. The DNA sequence follows: TGCAGTGCAGAGACAGGGGGCGAAGCTTTCTTT. It translates as CSAETGGEAFF.